The 7 T cell receptor beta chains presented below share a single source sample, sequenced in a study of T cells in Graves' hyperthyroidism and ophthalmopathy. RNA transcripts yielded amplified TCR beta CDR3 regions. Initially, a first-round RT-PCR of the TCR CDR3 employed the HTBI primer set. From the multiplex PCR reads, TCRdb called clonotypes with MiXCR, one entry per CDR3 protein. The sample contains nearly 750,000 distinct CDR3 sequences, roughly a third of which appear only once. Sample: blood. Every receptor here comes from a woman aged 40 to 50 with Graves' hyperthyroidism.

V usage is TRBV4-3 and J usage is TRBJ1-2; 11 bases match TRBD1. The V and J ends lost 0 bases and 6 bases, in that order; junction bases with no gene match: 9. The germline V gene has CDR1 LGHNA and CDR2 YSLEER. The CDR3 consists of 17 residues. This chain's CDR3 is CASSQDGDRTGGDGYTF. The CDR3 bases are TGCGCCAGCAGCCAAGACGGGGATAGGACAGGGGGCGATGGCTACACCTTC.

V and J are TRBV10-3 and TRBJ2-5; tentatively, D is TRBD2 (5 bases). The CDR3 spans 14 residues. Trimming stripped 2 bases from V and 1 base from J, with 8 bases between. CDR1 ENHRY and CDR2 SYGVKD come from the germline V gene. Written as DNA, the CDR3 is TGTGCCATCAGTGAGGGCAGCGGCCAAGAGACCCAGTACTTC. Encoded protein: CAISEGSGQETQYF.

This clonotype was seen a handful of times. This rearrangement joins TRBV28 to TRBJ1-1, with 7 positions matching TRBD1. CDR3 length equals 14 residues. Germline values: CDR1 MDHEN, CDR2 SYDVKM. J was trimmed by 3 bases and V by 6 bases; bases with no gene match: 7. The CDR3 reads CASRSRGEYTEAFF. The CDR3 nucleotides read TGTGCCAGCAGATCCAGGGGGGAGTACACTGAAGCTTTCTTT.

Many counts were recorded for this clonotype. The rearrangement uses TRBV4-3 and TRBJ2-7; no reliable D call. Germline V gene sequence: CDR1 LGHNA, CDR2 YSLEER. This CDR3 comprises 13 residues. Trimming removed 4 bases from V and 2 bases from J, with 9 bases in between. In DNA form, the CDR3 reads TGCGCCAGCAGCCGGTGGGCAGCCTACGAGCAGTACTTC. It yields the protein CASSRWAAYEQYF.

The genes are TRBV6-5 and TRBJ2-7; 13 nucleotides match TRBD2. CDR3 length equals 17 residues. J gave up 6 bases and V 4 bases, and 12 bases lay outside the gene matches. Germline V gene sequence: CDR1 MNHEY, CDR2 SVGAGI. The CDR3, as DNA: TGTGCCAGCAGTTCCCAAAAACTAGCGGGAGGGCCGCGCGAGCAGTACTTC. Its translation: CASSSQKLAGGPREQYF.

This clonotype has ten or more counts. Germline and junction disagree at one end, which may indicate a read error. The chain carries TRBV10-3 and TRBJ2-2; either TRBD1 or TRBD2 may fit D (7 bases each). The CDR3 runs to 16 residues. CDR1 ENHRY and CDR2 SYGVKD come from the germline V gene. The CDR3 DNA reads as TGTGCCATCACCAGGGGGGAGGGTCGGAACGCCGGGGAGCTGTTTTTT. This sequence encodes CAITRGEGRNAGELFF.

This clonotype was counted ten times or more. The V gene is TRBV7-2, the J gene TRBJ2-7; no reliable D call. The length of the CDR3 is 14 residues. Trimming removed 1 base at V and 3 bases at J, with 10 bases between. Germline V CDR1 and CDR2: SGHTA, FQGNSA. The CDR3: CASSLGALNYEQYF. Written as DNA, the CDR3 is TGTGCCAGCAGCTTAGGCGCCTTAAACTACGAGCAGTACTTC.